The clone carrying this T cell receptor (beta chain) was counted between two and nine times. This table comes from immunoSEQ multiplex PCR, and its TCRdb copy is limited to in-frame clones, with some not included. The table has some 410 clones, about 71% seen once; the top ten hold 45% to 55%. The data derive from a study of immune characteristics of hereditary and idiopathic chronic pancreatitis. With 0 bases clipped from V and 5 bases from J, the junction kept 10 bases outside the gene matches. There are 17 residues in the CDR3. From germline, CDR1 is LNHDA and CDR2 SQIVND (reference sequence). The chain joins TRBV19 to TRBJ2-1; 7 positions agree with TRBD1. The sequence derives from a human donor who was a deceased organ donor serving as a healthy control. The sequenced material came from pancreas tissue. The CDR3 spells CASSIDFSTGVHNEQFF. CDR3 DNA: TGTGCCAGTAGTATAGATTTCAGTACAGGGGTCCACAATGAGCAGTTCTTC.